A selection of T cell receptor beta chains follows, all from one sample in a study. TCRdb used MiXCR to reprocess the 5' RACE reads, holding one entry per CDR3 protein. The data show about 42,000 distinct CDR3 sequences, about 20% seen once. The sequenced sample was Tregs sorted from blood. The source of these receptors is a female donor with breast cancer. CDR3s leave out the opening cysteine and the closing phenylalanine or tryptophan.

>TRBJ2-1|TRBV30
AWRTGGFYNEQF
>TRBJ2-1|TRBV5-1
ASSTGLAGYNEQF
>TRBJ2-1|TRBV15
ATRHHGAALHEQF
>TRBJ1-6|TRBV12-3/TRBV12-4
ASSSTFNSPLH
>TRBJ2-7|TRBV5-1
ASRPSSGGAYEQY
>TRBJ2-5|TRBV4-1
ASSQGGGLAGDPPSETQY
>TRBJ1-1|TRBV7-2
ASSRKTGDWGTMNTEAF
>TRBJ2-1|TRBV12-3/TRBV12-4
ASTGTNYNEQF
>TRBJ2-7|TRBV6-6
ASTAGAGGWRSYEQY
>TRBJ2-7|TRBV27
ASSPMMGPYEQY
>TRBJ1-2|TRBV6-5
ASRSTGDYGYT
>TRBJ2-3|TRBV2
ATRGTAGVSDTQY
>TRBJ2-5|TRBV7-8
ASSLNGIQETQY
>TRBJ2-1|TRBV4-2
ASSQASSDEQF
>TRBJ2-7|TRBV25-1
TSSLSYEQY
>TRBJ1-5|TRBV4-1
ASSQEGAGGNQPQH
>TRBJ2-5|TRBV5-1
ASNGGSQETQY
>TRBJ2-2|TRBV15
ATSGHNSEKSTNTGELF
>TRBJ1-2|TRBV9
ASSVATGDYGYT
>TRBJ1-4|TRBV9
ASSVGTGFGAEKLF
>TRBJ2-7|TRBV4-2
ASSQALAGYNEQY
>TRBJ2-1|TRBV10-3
AISPTKGGDEQF
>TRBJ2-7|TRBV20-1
SVGTGGTYEQY
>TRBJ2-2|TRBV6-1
ASRNPRGTGELF
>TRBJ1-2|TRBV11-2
ASSPGWVDGYT
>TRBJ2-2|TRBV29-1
SVGGGRELF
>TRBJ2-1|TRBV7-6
AGSLEIPLAGGNEQF
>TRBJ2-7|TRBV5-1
ASSSSTGTDEQY
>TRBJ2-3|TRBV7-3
ASSSGTLSTDTQY
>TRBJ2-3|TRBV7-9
ASSLLADRDTQY
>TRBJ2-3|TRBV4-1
ASSQDSGGPIDTQY
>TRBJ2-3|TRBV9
ASSEAGTNADTQY
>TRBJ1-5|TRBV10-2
ASSTGQGQPQH
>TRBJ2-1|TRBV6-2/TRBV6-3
ASTDRLFSSYNEQF
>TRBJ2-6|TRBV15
VTSRTFDPSGANVLT
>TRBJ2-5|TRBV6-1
ASSEFLDRETQY
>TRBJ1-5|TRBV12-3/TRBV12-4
ASRGLRSNQPQH
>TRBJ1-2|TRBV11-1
ASSARQGIYGYT